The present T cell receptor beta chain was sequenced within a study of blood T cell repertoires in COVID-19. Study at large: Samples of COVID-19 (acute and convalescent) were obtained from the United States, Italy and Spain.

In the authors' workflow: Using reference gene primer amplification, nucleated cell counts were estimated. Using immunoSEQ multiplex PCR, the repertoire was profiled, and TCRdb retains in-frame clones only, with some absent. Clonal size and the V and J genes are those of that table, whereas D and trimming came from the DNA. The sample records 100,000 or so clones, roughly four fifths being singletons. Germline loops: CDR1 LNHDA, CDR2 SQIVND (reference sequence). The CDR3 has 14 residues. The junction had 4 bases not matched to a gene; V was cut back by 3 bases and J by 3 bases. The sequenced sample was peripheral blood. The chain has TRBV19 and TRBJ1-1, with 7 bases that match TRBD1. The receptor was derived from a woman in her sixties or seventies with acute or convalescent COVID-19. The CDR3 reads CASSILGGYTEAFF. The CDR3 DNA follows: TGTGCCAGTAGTATTTTAGGGGGCTACACTGAAGCTTTCTTT.